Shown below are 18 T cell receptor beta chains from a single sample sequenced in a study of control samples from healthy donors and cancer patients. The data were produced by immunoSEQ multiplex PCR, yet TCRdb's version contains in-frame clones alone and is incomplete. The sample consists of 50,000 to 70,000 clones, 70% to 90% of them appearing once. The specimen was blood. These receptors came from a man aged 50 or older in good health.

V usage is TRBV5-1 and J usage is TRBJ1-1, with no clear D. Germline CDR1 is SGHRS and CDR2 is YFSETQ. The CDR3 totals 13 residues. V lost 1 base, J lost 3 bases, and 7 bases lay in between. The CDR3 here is CASSLKRDTEAFF. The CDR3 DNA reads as TGCGCCAGCAGCTTGAAACGGGACACTGAAGCTTTCTTT. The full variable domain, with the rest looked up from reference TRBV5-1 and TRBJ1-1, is KAGVTQTPRYLIKTRGQQVTLSCSPISGHRSVSWYQQTPGQGLQFLFEYFSETQRNKGNFPGRFSGRQFSNSRSEMNVSTLELGDSALYLCASSLKRDTEAFFGQGTRLTVV.

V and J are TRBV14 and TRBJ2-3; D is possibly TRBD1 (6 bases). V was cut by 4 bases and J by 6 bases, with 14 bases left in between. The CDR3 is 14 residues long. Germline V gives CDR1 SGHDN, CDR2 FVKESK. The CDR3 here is CASSLQGFGDTQYF. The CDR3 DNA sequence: TGTGCCAGCAGCCTTCAGGGGTTCGGGGATACGCAGTATTTT. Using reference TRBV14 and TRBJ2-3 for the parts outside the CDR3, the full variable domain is EAGVTQFPSHSVIEKGQTVTLRCDPISGHDNLYWYRRVMGKEIKFLLHFVKESKQDESGMPNNRFLAERTGGTYSTLKVQPAELEDSGVYFCASSLQGFGDTQYFGPGTRLTVL.

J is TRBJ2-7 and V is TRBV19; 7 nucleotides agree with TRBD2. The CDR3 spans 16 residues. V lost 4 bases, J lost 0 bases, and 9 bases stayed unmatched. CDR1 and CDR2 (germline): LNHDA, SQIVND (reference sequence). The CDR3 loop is CASSNQGEGYSYEQYF. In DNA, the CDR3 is TGTGCCAGTAGTAATCAAGGGGAGGGTTACTCCTACGAGCAGTACTTC.

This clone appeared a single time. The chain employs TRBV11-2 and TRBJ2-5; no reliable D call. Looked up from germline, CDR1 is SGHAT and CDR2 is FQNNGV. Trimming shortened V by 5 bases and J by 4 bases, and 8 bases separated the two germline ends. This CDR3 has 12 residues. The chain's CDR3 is CASSPYRETQYF. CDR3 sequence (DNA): TGTGCCAGCAGCCCCTACAGAGAGACCCAGTACTTC.

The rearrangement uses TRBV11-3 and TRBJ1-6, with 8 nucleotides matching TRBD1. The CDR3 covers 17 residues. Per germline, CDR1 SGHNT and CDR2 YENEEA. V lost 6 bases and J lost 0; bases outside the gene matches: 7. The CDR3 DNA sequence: TGTGCCAGCAGTCGCGACAGGGGTAACTCCTATAATTCACCCCTCCACTTT. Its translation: CASSRDRGNSYNSPLHF.

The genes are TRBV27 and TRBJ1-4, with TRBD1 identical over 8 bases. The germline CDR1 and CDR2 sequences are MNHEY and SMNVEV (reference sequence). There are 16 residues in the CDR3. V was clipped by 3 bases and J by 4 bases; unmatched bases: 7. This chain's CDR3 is CASSLYPGQVNEKLFF. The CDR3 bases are TGTGCCAGCAGTTTGTACCCGGGACAGGTTAATGAAAAACTGTTTTTT.

DNA for the CDR3: TGTGCCAGCAGCTTAGGGCCCACTGTAGCCAAAAACATTCAGTACTTC. It encodes CASSLGPTVAKNIQYF. The rearrangement links TRBV11-3 to TRBJ2-4; D is uncertain. Germline assignment: CDR1 SGHNT and CDR2 YENEEA. The CDR3 has 16 residues. V was clipped by 1 base and J by 0 bases, with 10 bases between them.

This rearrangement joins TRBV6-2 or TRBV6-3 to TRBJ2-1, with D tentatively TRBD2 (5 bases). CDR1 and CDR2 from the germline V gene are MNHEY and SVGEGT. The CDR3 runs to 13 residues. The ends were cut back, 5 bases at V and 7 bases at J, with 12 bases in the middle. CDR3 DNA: TGTGCCAGCAGTGTAATGACGGGAAATGAGCAGTTCTTC. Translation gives CASSVMTGNEQFF.

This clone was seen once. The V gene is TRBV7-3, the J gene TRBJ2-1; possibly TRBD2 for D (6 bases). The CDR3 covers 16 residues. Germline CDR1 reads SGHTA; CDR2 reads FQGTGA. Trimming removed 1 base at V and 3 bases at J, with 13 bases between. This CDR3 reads CASSLIHGSNYNEQFF. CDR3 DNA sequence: TGTGCCAGCAGCTTAATTCACGGGAGTAACTACAATGAGCAGTTCTTC.

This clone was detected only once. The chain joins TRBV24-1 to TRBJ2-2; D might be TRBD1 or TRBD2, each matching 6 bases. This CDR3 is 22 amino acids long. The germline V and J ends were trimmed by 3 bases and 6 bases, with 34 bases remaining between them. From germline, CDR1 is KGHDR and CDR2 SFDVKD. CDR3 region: CATSDRFRLHLRGTPRAGELFF. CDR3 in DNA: TGTGCCACCAGTGATAGGTTTCGCCTTCATCTGAGGGGGACTCCTCGGGCCGGGGAGCTGTTTTTT.

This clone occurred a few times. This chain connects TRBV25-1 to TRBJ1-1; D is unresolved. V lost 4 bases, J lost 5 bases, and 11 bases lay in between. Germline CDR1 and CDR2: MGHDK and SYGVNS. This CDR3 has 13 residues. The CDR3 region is CASSGGGKTEAFF. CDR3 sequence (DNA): TGTGCCAGCAGTGGAGGAGGGAAGACTGAAGCTTTCTTT.

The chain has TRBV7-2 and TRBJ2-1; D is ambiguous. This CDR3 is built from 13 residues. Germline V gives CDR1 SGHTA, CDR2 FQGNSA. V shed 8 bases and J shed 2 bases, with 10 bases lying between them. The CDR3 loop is CASERSTYNEQFF. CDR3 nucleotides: TGTGCCAGCGAGAGGTCCACCTACAATGAGCAGTTCTTC.

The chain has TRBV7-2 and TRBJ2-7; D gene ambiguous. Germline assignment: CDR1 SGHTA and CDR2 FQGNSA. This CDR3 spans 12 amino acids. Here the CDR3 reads CASSTVSYEQYF. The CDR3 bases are TGTGCTTCTTCTACAGTCTCCTACGAGCAGTACTTC.

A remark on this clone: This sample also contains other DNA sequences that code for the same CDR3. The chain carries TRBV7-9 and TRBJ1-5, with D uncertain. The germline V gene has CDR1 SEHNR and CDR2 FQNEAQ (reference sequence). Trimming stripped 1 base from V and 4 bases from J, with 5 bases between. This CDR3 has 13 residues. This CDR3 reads CASSLEVNQPQHF. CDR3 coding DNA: TGTGCCAGCAGCTTAGAAGTGAATCAGCCCCAGCATTTT. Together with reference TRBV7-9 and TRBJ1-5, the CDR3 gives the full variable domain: DTGVSQNPRHKITKRGQNVTFRCDPISEHNRLYWYRQTLGQGPEFLTYFQNEAQLEKSRLLSDRFSAERPKGSFSTLEIQRTEQGDSAMYLCASSLEVNQPQHFGDGTRLSIL.

CDR3 coding DNA: TGTGCCAGCAGAGGCCTTAGCAATCAGCCCCAGCATTTT. It yields the protein CASRGLSNQPQHF. This rearrangement joins TRBV28 to TRBJ1-5; D not resolved. The CDR3 contains 13 residues. The V gene lost 6 bases and the J gene lost 0 bases, with 6 bases spanning the gap. The V gene's germline CDR1 is MDHEN and CDR2 SYDVKM.

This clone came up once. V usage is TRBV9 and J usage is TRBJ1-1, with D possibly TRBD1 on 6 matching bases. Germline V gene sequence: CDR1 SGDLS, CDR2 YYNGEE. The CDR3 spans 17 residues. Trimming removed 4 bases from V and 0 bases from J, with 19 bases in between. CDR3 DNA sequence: TGTGCCAGCAGCCCCCGGGCGGGGGCCCCCTTGAACACTGAAGCTTTCTTT. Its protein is CASSPRAGAPLNTEAFF.

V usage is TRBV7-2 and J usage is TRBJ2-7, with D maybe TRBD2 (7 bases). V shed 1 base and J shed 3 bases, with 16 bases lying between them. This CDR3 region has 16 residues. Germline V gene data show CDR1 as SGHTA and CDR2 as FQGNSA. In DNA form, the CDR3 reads TGTGCCAGCAGCTTAGTCGGCGGGGGCTTTTACTACGAGCAGTACTTC. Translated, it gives CASSLVGGGFYYEQYF.

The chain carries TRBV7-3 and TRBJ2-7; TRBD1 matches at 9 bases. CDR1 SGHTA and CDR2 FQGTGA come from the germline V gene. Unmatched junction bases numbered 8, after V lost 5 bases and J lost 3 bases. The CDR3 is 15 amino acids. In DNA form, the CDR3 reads TGTGCCAGCAGCCCAGGGACAGGGCCCGGCTACGAGCAGTACTTC. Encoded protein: CASSPGTGPGYEQYF.